Listed below are T cell receptor beta chains from one sample, sequenced in a study of beta chain features in type 1 diabetes. Assay: immunoSEQ multiplex PCR; the TCRdb copy retains only in-frame clones and omits some. The table lists 70,000 to 95,000 clones, about a third of them singletons. The sequencing input was stem cell memory CD4+ T cells from blood. Receptor source: a woman aged 18-30 years in good health. The CDR3 runs from the conserved cysteine through the conserved F or W. D genes are given only for firm matches. Size is omitted from some rows. Given values are once, few, many or a class for expanded clones.

>TRBV7-7|-|TRBJ1-2|-
CASSSTGTYGTGYTF
TGTGCTAGCAGCTCTACCGGGACCTATGGGACAGGCTACACCTTC
>TRBV2|-|TRBJ2-7|-
CASSEEGDGSYEQYF
TGTGCCAGCAGTGAAGAGGGGGACGGGTCCTACGAGCAGTACTTC
>TRBV5-1|-|TRBJ1-2|-
CASSLWTANYGYTF
TGCGCCAGCAGCTTGTGGACAGCTAACTATGGCTACACCTTC
>TRBV21-1|-|TRBJ2-3|-
CASSLHPDSDRIGTDTQYF
TGTGCCAGCAGCCTCCACCCAGACTCCGATCGAATCGGCACAGATACGCAGTATTTT
>TRBV12-5|-|TRBJ1-1|few
CASGLGTGQKNTEAFF
TGTGCTAGTGGTTTGGGAACAGGACAGAAGAACACTGAAGCTTTCTTT
>TRBV7-2|TRBD1|TRBJ2-4|-
CASSSGQANIQYF
TGTGCCAGCAGCTCGGGACAGGCAAACATTCAGTACTTC
>TRBV9|-|TRBJ2-5|-
CASSLTSSTSQETQYF
TGTGCCAGCAGCCTTACTAGCTCCACATCCCAAGAGACCCAGTACTTC
>TRBV7-3|TRBD2|TRBJ2-3|-
CASSLIGTSGGAEDTQYF
TGTGCCAGCAGCTTAATCGGGACTAGCGGGGGGGCCGAAGATACGCAGTATTTT
>TRBV7-2|TRBD1|TRBJ2-7|few
CASSLLGQGAYEQYF
TGTGCCAGCAGCCTGCTCGGACAGGGGGCCTACGAGCAGTACTTC
>TRBV5-1|TRBD1|TRBJ1-2|once
CASSQVQGADGYTF
TGCGCCAGCAGCCAGGTTCAGGGGGCCGATGGCTACACCTTC
>TRBV5-1|TRBD2|TRBJ2-1|once
CASSRGTSGRTNEQFF
TGCGCCAGCAGCCGCGGGACTAGCGGGAGGACCAATGAGCAGTTCTTC
>TRBV7-2|TRBD2|TRBJ2-1|few
CASSPGLDSNEQFF
TGTGCCAGCTCCCCGGGACTAGACTCCAATGAGCAGTTCTTC
>TRBV5-4|TRBD2|TRBJ2-3|-
CASSPRSGRGGLDTQYF
TGTGCCAGCAGCCCCCGTTCGGGGCGGGGGGGCTTAGATACGCAGTATTTT
>TRBV7-8|TRBD2|TRBJ2-3|-
CASSNQRGGYTDTQYF
TGTGCCAGCAGCAACCAGCGGGGGGGATACACAGATACGCAGTATTTT
>TRBV28|-|TRBJ2-7|few
CASEQGGVSYEQYF
TGTGCCAGCGAACAGGGGGGGGTCTCCTACGAGCAGTACTTC
>TRBV9|-|TRBJ2-7|few
CASSVDEGGYEQYF
TGTGCCAGCAGCGTAGATGAAGGGGGCTACGAGCAGTACTTC
>TRBV29-1|-|TRBJ2-5|-
CSVPKVGWETQYF
TGCAGCGTTCCTAAAGTGGGCTGGGAGACCCAGTACTTC
>TRBV6-5|TRBD2|TRBJ2-1|-
CASSLAGAAYNEQFF
TGTGCCAGCAGTCTAGCGGGGGCCGCCTACAATGAGCAGTTCTTC
>TRBV7-9|-|TRBJ2-7|-
CASSNRRAFRPYEQYF
TGTGCCAGCAGCAACCGTCGTGCGTTCCGCCCCTACGAGCAGTACTTC
>TRBV27|TRBD1|TRBJ2-7|-
CASRTGTDYEQYF
TGTGCCAGCAGAACCGGGACAGACTACGAGCAGTACTTC
>TRBV11-2|-|TRBJ2-7|few
CASSLVVAYEQYF
TGTGCCAGCAGCTTAGTTGTCGCCTACGAGCAGTACTTC
>TRBV2|TRBD1|TRBJ1-1|few
CASSGTGGRNTEAFF
TGTGCCAGCAGTGGGACAGGGGGGAGGAACACTGAAGCTTTCTTT